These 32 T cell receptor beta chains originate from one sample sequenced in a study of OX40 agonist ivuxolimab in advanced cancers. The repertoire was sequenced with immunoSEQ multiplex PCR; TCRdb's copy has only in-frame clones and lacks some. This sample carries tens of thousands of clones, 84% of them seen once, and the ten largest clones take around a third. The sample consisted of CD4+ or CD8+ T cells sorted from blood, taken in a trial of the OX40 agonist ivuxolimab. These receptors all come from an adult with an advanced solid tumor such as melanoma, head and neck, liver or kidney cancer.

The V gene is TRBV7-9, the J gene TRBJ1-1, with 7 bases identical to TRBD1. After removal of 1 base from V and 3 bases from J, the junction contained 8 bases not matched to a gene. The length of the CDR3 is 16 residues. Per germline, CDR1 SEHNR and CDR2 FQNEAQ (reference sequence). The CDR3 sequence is CASSLEGGAFDTEAFF. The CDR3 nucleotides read TGTGCCAGCAGCTTAGAAGGGGGCGCTTTCGACACTGAAGCTTTCTTT.

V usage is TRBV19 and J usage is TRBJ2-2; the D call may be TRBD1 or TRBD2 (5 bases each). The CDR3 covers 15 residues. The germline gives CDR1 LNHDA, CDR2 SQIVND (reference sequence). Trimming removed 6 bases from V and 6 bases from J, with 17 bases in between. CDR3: CASRKWARGAGELFF. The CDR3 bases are TGTGCCAGTAGAAAATGGGCCCGAGGGGCCGGGGAGCTGTTTTTT.

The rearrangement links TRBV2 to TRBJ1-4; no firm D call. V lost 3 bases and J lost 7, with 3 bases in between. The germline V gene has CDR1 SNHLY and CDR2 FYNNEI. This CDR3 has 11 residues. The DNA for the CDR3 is TGTGCCAGCAGTGACTTTGAAAAACTGTTTTTT. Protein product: CASSDFEKLFF.

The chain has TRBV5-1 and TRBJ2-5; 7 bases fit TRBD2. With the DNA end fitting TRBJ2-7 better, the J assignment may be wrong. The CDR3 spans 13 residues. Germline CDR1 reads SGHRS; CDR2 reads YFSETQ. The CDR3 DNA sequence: TGCGCCAGCAGCTTGGGGGAGGGGTACGAGCAGTACTTC. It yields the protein CASSLGEGYEQYF.

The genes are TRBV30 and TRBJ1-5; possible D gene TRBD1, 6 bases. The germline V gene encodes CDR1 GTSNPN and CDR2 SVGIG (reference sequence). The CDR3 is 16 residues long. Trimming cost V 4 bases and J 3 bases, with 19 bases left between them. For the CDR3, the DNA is TGTGCCTGGAACCTTGGTCCGGGACATTACAATCAGCCCCAGCATTTT. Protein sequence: CAWNLGPGHYNQPQHF.

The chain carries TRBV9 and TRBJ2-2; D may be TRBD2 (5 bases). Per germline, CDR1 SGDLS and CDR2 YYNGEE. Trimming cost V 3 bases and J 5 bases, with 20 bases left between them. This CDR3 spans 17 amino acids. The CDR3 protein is CASSERGVALRTGELFF. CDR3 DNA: TGTGCCAGCAGCGAGCGCGGAGTAGCGTTAAGGACCGGGGAGCTGTTTTTT.

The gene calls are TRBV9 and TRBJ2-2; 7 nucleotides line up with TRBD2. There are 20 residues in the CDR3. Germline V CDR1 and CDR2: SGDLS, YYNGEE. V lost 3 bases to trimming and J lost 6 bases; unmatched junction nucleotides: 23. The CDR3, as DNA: TGTGCCAGCAGCGCCACCGGGCCGCACACTAGGGGAGGGACCCCCGGGGAGCTGTTTTTT. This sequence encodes CASSATGPHTRGGTPGELFF.

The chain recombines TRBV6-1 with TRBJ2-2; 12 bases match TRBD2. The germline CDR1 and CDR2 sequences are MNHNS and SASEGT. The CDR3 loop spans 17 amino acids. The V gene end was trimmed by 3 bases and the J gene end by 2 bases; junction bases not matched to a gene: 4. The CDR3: CASSELAGGINTGELFF. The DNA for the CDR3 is TGTGCCAGCAGTGAGCTAGCGGGAGGGATAAACACCGGGGAGCTGTTTTTT.

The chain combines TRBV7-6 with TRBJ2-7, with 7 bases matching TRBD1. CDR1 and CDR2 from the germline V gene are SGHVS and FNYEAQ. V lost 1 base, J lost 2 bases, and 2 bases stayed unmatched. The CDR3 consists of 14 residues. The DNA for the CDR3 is TGTGCCAGCAGCTTAGTCCAGGGGGCCTACGAGCAGTACTTC. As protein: CASSLVQGAYEQYF.

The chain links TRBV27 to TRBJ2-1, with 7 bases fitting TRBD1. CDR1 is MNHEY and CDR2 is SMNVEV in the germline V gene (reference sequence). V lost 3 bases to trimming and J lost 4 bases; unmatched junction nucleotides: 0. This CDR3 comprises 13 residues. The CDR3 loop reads CASSLTGYNEQFF. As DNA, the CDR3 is TGTGCCAGCAGTTTGACAGGGTACAATGAGCAGTTCTTC.

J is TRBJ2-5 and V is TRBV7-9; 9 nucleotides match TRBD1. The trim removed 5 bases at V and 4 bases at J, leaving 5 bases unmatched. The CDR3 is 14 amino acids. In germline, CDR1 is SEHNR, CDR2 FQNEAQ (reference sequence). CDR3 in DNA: TGTGCCAGCAGCACAACAGGGGGCCGAGAGACCCAGTACTTC. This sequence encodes CASSTTGGRETQYF.

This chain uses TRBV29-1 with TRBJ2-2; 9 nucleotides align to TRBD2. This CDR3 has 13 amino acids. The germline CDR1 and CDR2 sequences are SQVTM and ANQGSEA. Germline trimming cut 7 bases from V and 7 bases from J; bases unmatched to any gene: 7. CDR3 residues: CSGGREGGGELFF. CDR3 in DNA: TGCAGCGGGGGGCGGGAGGGCGGCGGGGAGCTGTTTTTT.

CDR3 coding DNA: TGTGCCATCAGCTTTACATCAGCGGGAGGCAATATTAGGGGCAATGAGCAGTTCTTC. It is translated as CAISFTSAGGNIRGNEQFF. V gene TRBV10-3 combines with J gene TRBJ2-1; 9 positions match TRBD2. Per the germline V gene, CDR1 is ENHRY and CDR2 is SYGVKD. The CDR3 contains 19 residues. J was trimmed by 6 bases and V by 6 bases; bases with no gene match: 21.

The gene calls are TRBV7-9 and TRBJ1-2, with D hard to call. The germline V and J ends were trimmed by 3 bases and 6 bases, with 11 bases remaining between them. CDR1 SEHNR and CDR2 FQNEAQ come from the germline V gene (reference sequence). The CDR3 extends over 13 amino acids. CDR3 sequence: CASSLEWGDGYTF. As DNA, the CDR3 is TGTGCCAGCAGCTTGGAGTGGGGAGATGGCTACACCTTC.

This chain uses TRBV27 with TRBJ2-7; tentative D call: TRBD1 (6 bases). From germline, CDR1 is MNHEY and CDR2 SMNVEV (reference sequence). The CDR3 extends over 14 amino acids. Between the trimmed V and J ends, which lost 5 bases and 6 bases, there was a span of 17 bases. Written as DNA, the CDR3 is TGTGCCAGCAGTACAGGGCTAGGGGTCGGCGAGCAGTACTTC. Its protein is CASSTGLGVGEQYF.

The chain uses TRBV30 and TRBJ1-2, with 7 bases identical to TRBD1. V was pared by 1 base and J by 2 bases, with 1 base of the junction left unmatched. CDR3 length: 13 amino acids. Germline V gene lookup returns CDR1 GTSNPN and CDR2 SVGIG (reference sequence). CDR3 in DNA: TGTGCCTGGAGTGAGGGACAGAACTATGGCTACACCTTC. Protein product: CAWSEGQNYGYTF.

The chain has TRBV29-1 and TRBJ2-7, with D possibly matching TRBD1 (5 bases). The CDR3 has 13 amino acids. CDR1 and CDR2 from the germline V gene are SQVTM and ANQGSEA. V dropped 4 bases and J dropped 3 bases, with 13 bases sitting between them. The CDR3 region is CSVGQPNFYEQYF. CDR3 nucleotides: TGCAGCGTTGGACAGCCTAACTTCTACGAGCAGTACTTC.

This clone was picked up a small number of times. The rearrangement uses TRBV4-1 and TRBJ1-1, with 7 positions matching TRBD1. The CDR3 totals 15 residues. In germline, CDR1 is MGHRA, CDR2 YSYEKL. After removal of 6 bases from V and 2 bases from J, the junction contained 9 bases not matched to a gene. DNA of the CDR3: TGCGCCAGCAGTCTCCAGACAGGGCTAAACACTGAAGCTTTCTTT. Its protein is CASSLQTGLNTEAFF.

In DNA form, the CDR3 reads TGCGCCAGCAACTGGGACTCACGCTCCTACGAGCAGTACTTC. Translating it yields CASNWDSRSYEQYF. This chain uses TRBV5-1 with TRBJ2-7; possible D gene TRBD2, 6 bases. The V end lost 6 bases, the J end lost 0 bases, and 13 bases lay between the germline ends. Germline V gene data show CDR1 as SGHRS and CDR2 as YFSETQ. The CDR3 loop spans 14 amino acids.

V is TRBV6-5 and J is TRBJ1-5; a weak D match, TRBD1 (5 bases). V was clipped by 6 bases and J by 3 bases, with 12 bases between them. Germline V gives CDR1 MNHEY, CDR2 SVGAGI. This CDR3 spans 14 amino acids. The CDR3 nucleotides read TGTGCCAGCAGCCTGGGGGGGGACAATCAGCCCCAGCATTTT. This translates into CASSLGGDNQPQHF.

The CDR3 here is CASQHSGASTDTQYF. For the CDR3, the DNA is TGTGCCAGCCAACATAGCGGGGCTAGCACAGATACGCAGTATTTT. The V and J genes are TRBV30 and TRBJ2-3; 8 nucleotides agree with TRBD2. The V gene's germline CDR1 is GTSNPN and CDR2 SVGIG (reference sequence). The CDR3 runs 15 residues. J was trimmed by 0 bases and V by 8 bases; bases with no gene match: 10.

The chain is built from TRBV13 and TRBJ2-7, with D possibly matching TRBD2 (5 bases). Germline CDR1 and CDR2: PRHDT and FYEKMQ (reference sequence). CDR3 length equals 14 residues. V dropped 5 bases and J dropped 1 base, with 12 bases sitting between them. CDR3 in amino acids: CASSLKTRSYEQYF. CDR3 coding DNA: TGTGCCAGCAGCCTCAAAACTAGGTCCTACGAGCAGTACTTC.

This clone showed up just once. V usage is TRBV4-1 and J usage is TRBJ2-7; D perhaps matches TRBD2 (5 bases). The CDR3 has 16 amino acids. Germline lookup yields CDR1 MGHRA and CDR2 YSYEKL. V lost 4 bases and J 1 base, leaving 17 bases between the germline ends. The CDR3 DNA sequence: TGCGCCAGCAGCCTAGAGGGTACTAGTACTTCCTACGAGCAGTACTTC. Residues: CASSLEGTSTSYEQYF.

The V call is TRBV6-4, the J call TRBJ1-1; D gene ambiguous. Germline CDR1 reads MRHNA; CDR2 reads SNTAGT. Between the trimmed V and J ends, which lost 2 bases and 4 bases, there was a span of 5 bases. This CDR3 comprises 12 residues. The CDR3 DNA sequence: TGTGCCAGCAGTGACGGGGTCACTGAAGCTTTCTTT. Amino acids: CASSDGVTEAFF.

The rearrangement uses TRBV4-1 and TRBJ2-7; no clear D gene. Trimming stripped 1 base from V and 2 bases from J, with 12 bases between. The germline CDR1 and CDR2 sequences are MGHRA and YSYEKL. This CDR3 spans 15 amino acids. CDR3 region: CASSQVVLGTYEQYF. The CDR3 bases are TGCGCCAGCAGCCAAGTTGTTTTGGGAACCTACGAGCAGTACTTC.

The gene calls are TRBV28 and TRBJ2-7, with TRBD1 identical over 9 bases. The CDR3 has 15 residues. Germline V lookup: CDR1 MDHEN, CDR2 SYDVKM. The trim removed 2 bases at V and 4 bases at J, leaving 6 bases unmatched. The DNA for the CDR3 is TGTGCCAGCAGTTTAACCGGGACAGGGCTTTACGAGCAGTACTTC. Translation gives CASSLTGTGLYEQYF.

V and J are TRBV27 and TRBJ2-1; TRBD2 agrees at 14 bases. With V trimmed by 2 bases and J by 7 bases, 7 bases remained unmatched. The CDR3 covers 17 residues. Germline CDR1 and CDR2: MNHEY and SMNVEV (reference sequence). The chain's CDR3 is CASSLRGLAGVRNEQFF. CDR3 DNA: TGTGCCAGCAGTTTAAGGGGACTAGCGGGAGTCAGGAATGAGCAGTTCTTC.

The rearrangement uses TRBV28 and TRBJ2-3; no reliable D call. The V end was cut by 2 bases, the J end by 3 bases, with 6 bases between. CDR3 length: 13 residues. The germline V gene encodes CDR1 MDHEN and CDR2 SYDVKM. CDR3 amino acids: CASSLGLTDTQYF. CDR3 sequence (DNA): TGTGCCAGCAGTTTAGGGTTGACAGATACGCAGTATTTT.

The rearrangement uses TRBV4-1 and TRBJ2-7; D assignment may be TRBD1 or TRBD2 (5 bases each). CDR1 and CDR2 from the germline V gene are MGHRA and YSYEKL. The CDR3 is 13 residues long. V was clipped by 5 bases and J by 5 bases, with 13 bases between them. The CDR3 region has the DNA TGCGCCAGCAGCTACGGGACGGCGAACGAGCAGTACTTC. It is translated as CASSYGTANEQYF.

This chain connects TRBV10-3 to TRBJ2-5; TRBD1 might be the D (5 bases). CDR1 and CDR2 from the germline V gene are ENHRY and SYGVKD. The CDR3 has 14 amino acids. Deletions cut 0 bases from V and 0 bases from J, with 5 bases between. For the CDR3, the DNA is TGTGCCATCAGTGAGTCGGACAACCAAGAGACCCAGTACTTC. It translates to CAISESDNQETQYF.

The CDR3 DNA is TGTGCCAGCAGTCCCGCCGGGGGGCCCTATGGCTACACCTTC. This sequence encodes CASSPAGGPYGYTF. The chain carries TRBV5-4 and TRBJ1-2, with D possibly matching TRBD1 (6 bases). Germline assignment: CDR1 SGHNT and CDR2 YYREEE (reference sequence). The CDR3 spans 14 residues. With 5 bases removed from V and 4 bases from J, the gap between germline ends came to 15 bases.

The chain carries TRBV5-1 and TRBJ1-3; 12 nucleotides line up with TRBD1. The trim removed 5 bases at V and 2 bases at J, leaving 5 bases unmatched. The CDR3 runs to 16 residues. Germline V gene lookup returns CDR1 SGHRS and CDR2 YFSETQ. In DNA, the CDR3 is TGCGCCAGCAGTACCGGGGACAGGGGGCCTGGAAACACCATATATTTT. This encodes CASSTGDRGPGNTIYF. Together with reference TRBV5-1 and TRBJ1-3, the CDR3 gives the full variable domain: KAGVTQTPRYLIKTRGQQVTLSCSPISGHRSVSWYQQTPGQGLQFLFEYFSETQRNKGNFPGRFSGRQFSNSRSEMNVSTLELGDSALYLCASSTGDRGPGNTIYFGEGSWLTVV.